This T cell receptor (beta chain) stems from a study of human T cells and chemical hapten exposure. Study-wide context: The cohort included alopecia areata under or over 50% scalp, totalis and universalis.

This clonotype was counted ten times or more. Its antigen is unidentified. MiXCR was run by TCRdb on the RACE reads, yielding one entry per CDR3 protein. The sample shows over 55,000 distinct CDR3 sequences, around 10% of them seen only once. V dropped 7 bases and J dropped 1 base, with 13 bases sitting between them. Germline CDR1 is MNHEY and CDR2 is SVGAGI. CDR3 length: 15 amino acids. Stated time point: patch test 3, about 24 weeks after DPC sensitization. This sample's treatment: therapeutic diphenylcyclopropenone sensitization with weekly scalp DPC. Drawing of blood took place ahead of applying each patch test. Participating donors were patients with alopecia, aged 18 to 70 years, considered appropriate candidates for DPC. General study points: TCRs at high frequency, those above 1 in 1000, did not change with DPC sensitization.

The rearrangement links TRBV6-5 to TRBJ2-2, with D perhaps TRBD1 or TRBD2 (5 bases each). This clonotype was obtained from a woman aged 45-65 years with alopecia areata. Some clones in this sample may be carry-over from other donors' samples. This sample comprised whole blood, obtained in connection with sensitization to the hapten diphenylcyclopropenone (DPC). This chain's CDR3 is CASTPGTQNTGELFF. In nucleotides, the CDR3 is TGTGCCAGCACTCCCGGGACCCAGAACACCGGGGAGCTGTTTTTT.